The 31 T cell receptor beta chains listed next were all sequenced from one sample in a study of T-cell reconstitution after alpha-beta-depleted transplantation in children. A library of TCRbeta sequences, prepared with unique molecular identifiers, was generated. TCRdb used MiXCR to reprocess the PCR reads, holding one entry per CDR3 protein. The sample lists 65,000 to 75,000 distinct CDR3 sequences; roughly 4.5% were seen once. Sample: PBMCs, mostly from graft donor cells, taken 180 days after TCRalphabeta/CD19-depleted stem cell transplant. The source is a boy in the first two years of life who had a stem cell transplant for acute myeloid leukemia, so the T cells may come from the graft donor.

In its sample, this clonotype was seen many times. As DNA, the CDR3 is TGCGCCAGCAGCCAAGAAGAGCACTACACAGATACGCAGTATTTT. Its translation is CASSQEEHYTDTQYF. The chain joins TRBV4-3 to TRBJ2-3, with D unresolved. The V end was cut by 0 bases, the J end by 2 bases, with 9 bases between. The CDR3 contains 15 residues. The V gene's germline CDR1 is LGHNA and CDR2 YSLEER.

This clonotype came up many times. The rearrangement joins TRBV12-3 or TRBV12-4 to TRBJ1-2, with D perhaps TRBD1 (5 bases). The CDR3 is made up of 11 amino acids. The germline V and J ends were trimmed by 5 bases and 8 bases, with 9 bases remaining between them. The CDR3 region has the DNA TGTGCCAGCAGTGACAGTAACGGCTACACCTTC. Protein sequence: CASSDSNGYTF.

The gene calls are TRBV5-6 and TRBJ1-2; TRBD1 matches 9 bases. This CDR3 contains 15 residues. Germline trimming cut 9 bases from V and 4 bases from J; bases unmatched to any gene: 13. Looked up from germline, CDR1 is SGHDT and CDR2 is YYEEEE. CDR3 amino acids: CAMSLGTGNFYGYTF. The DNA for the CDR3 is TGTGCCATGAGCTTGGGGACAGGGAATTTCTATGGCTACACCTTC.

This clonotype was seen more than once but under ten times. The chain is built from TRBV20-1 and TRBJ2-7; D is perhaps TRBD1 or TRBD2 (5 bases each). Germline V gene lookup returns CDR1 DFQATT and CDR2 SNEGSKA (reference sequence). Trimming took 1 base from V and 2 from J, leaving 12 bases between them. The CDR3 covers 14 residues. DNA of the CDR3: TGCAGTGCTAGAGGCCCAGCGGACACCTACGAGCAGTACTTC. This translates into CSARGPADTYEQYF.

This clonotype was seen many times. J is TRBJ2-2 and V is TRBV11-2; 11 bases fit TRBD2. The germline CDR1 and CDR2 sequences are SGHAT and FQNNGV. With 8 bases clipped from V and 5 bases from J, the junction kept 10 bases outside the gene matches. This CDR3 region has 16 residues. CDR3 in amino acids: CASSGVAGGKTGELFF. CDR3 DNA: TGTGCCAGCTCGGGGGTAGCGGGGGGGAAAACCGGGGAGCTGTTTTTT. Supplemented by reference TRBV11-2 and TRBJ2-2, the full variable domain reads EAGVAQSPRYKIIEKRQSVAFWCNPISGHATLYWYQQILGQGPKLLIQFQNNGVVDDSQLPKDRFSAERLKGVDSTLKIQPAKLEDSAVYLCASSGVAGGKTGELFFGEGSRLTVL.

In this sample, this clonotype turned up many times. The chain employs TRBV7-2 and TRBJ1-6; unclear D gene. Germline loops: CDR1 SGHTA, CDR2 FQGNSA. V shed 0 bases and J shed 4 bases, with 10 bases lying between them. This CDR3 contains 16 residues. CDR3 nucleotide sequence: TGTGCCAGCAGCTTAGCCTTACAGCCTTATAATTCACCCCTCCACTTT. It encodes CASSLALQPYNSPLHF. The whole variable domain, filled in from reference TRBV7-2 and TRBJ1-6, reads GAGVSQSPSNKVTEKGKDVELRCDPISGHTALYWYRQSLGQGLEFLIYFQGNSAPDKSGLPSDRFSAERTGGSVSTLTIQRTQQEDSAVYLCASSLALQPYNSPLHFGNGTRLTVT.

This clonotype was detected ten times or more. The V and J genes are TRBV11-2 and TRBJ2-7; no clear D. The CDR3 has 13 amino acids. V lost 2 bases and J 2 bases, leaving 7 bases between the germline ends. Germline CDR1 reads SGHAT; CDR2 reads FQNNGV. The CDR3 is CASSLKVPYEQYF. CDR3 coding DNA: TGTGCCAGCAGCTTAAAAGTCCCCTACGAGCAGTACTTC. Supplemented by reference TRBV11-2 and TRBJ2-7, the full variable domain reads EAGVAQSPRYKIIEKRQSVAFWCNPISGHATLYWYQQILGQGPKLLIQFQNNGVVDDSQLPKDRFSAERLKGVDSTLKIQPAKLEDSAVYLCASSLKVPYEQYFGPGTRLTVT.

This clonotype was counted many times. This chain joins TRBV24-1 and TRBJ2-5; D might be TRBD1 or TRBD2, each matching 6 bases. This CDR3 spans 15 amino acids. V was trimmed by 5 bases and J by 4 bases, leaving 16 bases between them. In germline, CDR1 is KGHDR, CDR2 SFDVKD. CDR3 sequence (DNA): TGTGCCACCAGTGTCCCGGGGGCCTGGGGAGAGACCCAGTACTTC. This translates into CATSVPGAWGETQYF.

By proportion, this clonotype is medium-sized. This chain uses TRBV12-3 or TRBV12-4 with TRBJ2-2; the D is unclear. CDR3 length: 12 amino acids. With 8 bases removed from V and 5 bases from J, the gap between germline ends came to 9 bases. The CDR3 DNA is TGTGCCAGCGGATTCCCTACCGGGGAGCTGTTTTTT. Its translation: CASGFPTGELFF.

This clonotype was observed many times. The V and J genes are TRBV7-6 and TRBJ2-2, with TRBD2 identical over 11 bases. Germline-derived CDR1 and CDR2 are SGHVS and FNYEAQ. This CDR3 is 18 amino acids long. The V gene end was trimmed by 1 base and the J gene end by 0 bases; junction bases not matched to a gene: 4. The CDR3 sequence is CASSLELAGAANTGELFF. CDR3 DNA sequence: TGTGCCAGCAGCTTAGAACTAGCGGGGGCCGCGAACACCGGGGAGCTGTTTTTT.

This clonotype was observed many times. This chain joins TRBV20-1 and TRBJ2-3, with 9 bases aligning to TRBD1. Germline CDR1 reads DFQATT; CDR2 reads SNEGSKA (reference sequence). Losses at the gene ends were 0 bases for V and 13 bases for J; bases not matched to a gene: 17. The CDR3 is made up of 16 amino acids. CDR3 DNA: TGCAGTGCTAGAGATTACCCGGGACAGGGAAGATACTTAGAGTATTTT. Its translation is CSARDYPGQGRYLEYF.

Ten or more counts support this clonotype. CDR3 sequence (DNA): TGCGCCAGCAGCTTGGAGAGGGGAAAGGGTGAGACCCAGTACTTC. Protein sequence: CASSLERGKGETQYF. V and J are TRBV5-1 and TRBJ2-5; D is perhaps TRBD1 or TRBD2 (5 bases each). CDR1 is SGHRS, CDR2 YFSETQ, per germline. The CDR3 is 15 residues long. V dropped 0 bases and J dropped 5 bases, with 14 bases sitting between them.

This clonotype appeared many times. This chain connects TRBV7-6 to TRBJ1-2, with unresolved D. The V end was cut by 1 base, the J end by 2 bases, with 5 bases between. CDR3 length equals 13 residues. Germline CDR1 reads SGHVS; CDR2 reads FNYEAQ. The CDR3 here is CASSLGENYGYTF. For the CDR3, the DNA is TGTGCCAGCAGCTTAGGAGAAAACTATGGCTACACCTTC.

Many counts were recorded for this clonotype. J is TRBJ2-1 and V is TRBV2; D remains ambiguous. CDR3 length: 15 amino acids. V lost 4 bases and J lost 4, with 14 bases in between. Germline V gives CDR1 SNHLY, CDR2 FYNNEI. The CDR3 DNA follows: TGTGCCAGCAGTGGGGTCAGGACGAGTTACAATGAGCAGTTCTTC. It specifies CASSGVRTSYNEQFF.

There are many counts of this clonotype. CDR3 DNA sequence: TGTGCCAGCAGTTATGACTTAGCGGGGGGGGATACGCAGTATTTT. Its translation is CASSYDLAGGDTQYF. This sequence joins TRBV5-6 and TRBJ2-3; 11 bases are a match to TRBD2. This CDR3 is built from 15 residues. Germline-derived CDR1 and CDR2 are SGHDT and YYEEEE. V was pared by 5 bases and J by 6 bases, with 8 bases of the junction left unmatched.

This clonotype has at least ten counts. This CDR3 reads CSARRQGWGNTEAFF. The CDR3 bases are TGCAGTGCTAGGCGACAGGGTTGGGGGAACACTGAAGCTTTCTTT. The chain employs TRBV20-1 and TRBJ1-1, with TRBD1 matching 7 bases. Germline V lookup: CDR1 DFQATT, CDR2 SNEGSKA (reference sequence). The V segment lost 3 bases and the J segment 1 base; nucleotides outside the gene matches: 8. The CDR3 covers 15 residues.

This clonotype appeared many times. J is TRBJ2-2 and V is TRBV7-8; 10 bases are a match to TRBD2. The CDR3 sequence is 16 residues long. V lost 5 bases, J lost 1 base, and 4 bases stayed unmatched. Germline loops: CDR1 SGHVS, CDR2 FQNEAQ. DNA of the CDR3: TGTGCCAGCAGCACCTTAGCGGGGGGGAACACCGGGGAGCTGTTTTTT. Translated: CASSTLAGGNTGELFF.

This clonotype was detected ten times or more. This sequence joins TRBV3-1 and TRBJ2-6; 8 nucleotides align to TRBD1. Germline V gives CDR1 LGHDT, CDR2 YNNKEL (reference sequence). The CDR3 length is 18 residues. The ends lost 1 base at V and 0 bases at J; junction bases unmatched: 5. In DNA form, the CDR3 reads TGTGCCAGCAGCCAAGTTGACAGGGGACTCTCTGGGGCCAACGTCCTGACTTTC. This sequence encodes CASSQVDRGLSGANVLTF.

In this sample, this clonotype turned up many times. The chain joins TRBV6-2 or TRBV6-3 to TRBJ1-1; D might be TRBD1 (5 bases). V was clipped by 0 bases and J by 5 bases, with 10 bases between them. The germline V gene has CDR1 MNHEY and CDR2 SVGEGT. This CDR3 contains 14 residues. The CDR3 coding sequence is TGTGCCAGCAGTTACTCGGCAGGGAGGACTGAAGCTTTCTTT. Amino acids: CASSYSAGRTEAFF.

The chain has TRBV3-1 and TRBJ2-1; D may be TRBD1 or TRBD2 (6 bases each). The germline V and J ends were trimmed by 2 bases and 4 bases, with 24 bases remaining between them. The CDR3 totals 19 residues. Per germline, CDR1 LGHDT and CDR2 YNNKEL (reference sequence). The CDR3: CASSQQAPGAWVQYNEQFF. The DNA of the CDR3 is TGTGCCAGCAGCCAACAGGCCCCGGGGGCCTGGGTCCAATACAATGAGCAGTTCTTC.

This clonotype was observed many times. V gene TRBV6-5 combines with J gene TRBJ2-1; perhaps TRBD2 as D (5 bases). Germline CDR1 is MNHEY and CDR2 is SVGAGI. This CDR3 spans 17 amino acids. The germline V and J ends were trimmed by 0 bases and 4 bases, with 16 bases remaining between them. The CDR3 reads CASSYSITSSIYNEQFF. CDR3 nucleotide sequence: TGTGCCAGCAGTTACTCGATCACTAGTTCTATTTACAATGAGCAGTTCTTC.

Ten or more counts support this clonotype. The chain uses TRBV19 and TRBJ1-1, with 7 bases fitting TRBD1. V was clipped by 6 bases and J by 5 bases; unmatched bases: 9. In germline, CDR1 is LNHDA, CDR2 SQIVND (reference sequence). This CDR3 is 14 amino acids long. The CDR3 is CASSAGTAHTEAFF. The CDR3 DNA is TGTGCCAGTAGCGCCGGGACAGCTCATACTGAAGCTTTCTTT.

The genes are TRBV30 and TRBJ2-7, with D uncertain. V lost 0 bases, J lost 0 bases, and 9 bases lay in between. There are 14 residues in the CDR3. Germline CDR1 and CDR2: GTSNPN and SVGIG (reference sequence). CDR3 nucleotide sequence: TGTGCCTGGAGTGTTCGGTCCAGCTCCTACGAGCAGTACTTC. It translates to CAWSVRSSSYEQYF.

This clonotype was picked up many times. This sequence joins TRBV27 and TRBJ1-2; 7 bases are a match to TRBD1. J lost 3 bases, V lost 3 bases, and 1 base had no gene match. CDR3 length: 13 amino acids. From germline, CDR1 is MNHEY and CDR2 SMNVEV (reference sequence). The CDR3 sequence is CASSFDRDYGYTF. The CDR3 DNA reads TGTGCCAGCAGTTTCGACAGGGACTATGGCTACACCTTC.

This clonotype was found many times. V usage is TRBV12-3 or TRBV12-4 and J usage is TRBJ1-2; D is perhaps TRBD1 (5 bases). V gave up 5 bases and J gave up 8 bases, with 15 bases separating them. CDR3 length: 13 amino acids. The CDR3 spells CASSEQGLGGYTF. CDR3 bases: TGTGCCAGCAGTGAGCAGGGTTTGGGAGGCTACACCTTC.

In this sample, this clonotype turned up many times. The V and J genes are TRBV12-3 or TRBV12-4 and TRBJ2-7; no clear D gene. There are 13 residues in the CDR3. Trimming removed 3 bases from V and 2 bases from J, with 8 bases in between. The CDR3 is CASSFRVPYEQYF. The CDR3 nucleotides read TGTGCCAGCAGTTTCCGGGTTCCCTACGAGCAGTACTTC.

This clonotype has a count of ten or more. The chain links TRBV20-1 to TRBJ2-7; TRBD1 is a possible D gene (6 bases). The CDR3 has 15 amino acids. Germline CDR1 reads DFQATT; CDR2 reads SNEGSKA (reference sequence). V was trimmed by 4 bases and J by 2 bases, leaving 18 bases between them. The CDR3 bases are TGCAGTGCTATGGGCGTCGACAGGCTCACCTACGAGCAGTACTTC. The encoded protein is CSAMGVDRLTYEQYF.

This clonotype has at least ten counts. V and J are TRBV5-1 and TRBJ2-7; D is uncertain. Trimming removed 2 bases from V and 3 bases from J, with 9 bases in between. This CDR3 comprises 13 residues. Germline assignment: CDR1 SGHRS and CDR2 YFSETQ. CDR3 nucleotide sequence: TGCGCCAGCAGCTTTGGTCACTTCTACGAGCAGTACTTC. Translating it yields CASSFGHFYEQYF. Variable domain in full (rest from reference TRBV5-1 and TRBJ2-7): KAGVTQTPRYLIKTRGQQVTLSCSPISGHRSVSWYQQTPGQGLQFLFEYFSETQRNKGNFPGRFSGRQFSNSRSEMNVSTLELGDSALYLCASSFGHFYEQYFGPGTRLTVT.

This clonotype was picked up many times. The rearrangement uses TRBV5-6 and TRBJ1-2, with TRBD1 as a possible D gene (5 bases). V was trimmed by 1 base and J by 4 bases, leaving 23 bases between them. Germline-derived CDR1 and CDR2 are SGHDT and YYEEEE. The CDR3 has 18 residues. The CDR3, as DNA: TGTGCCAGCAGCTTGTTCTCTCAGGAAGACAGTCAACTCTATGGCTACACCTTC. Translated, it gives CASSLFSQEDSQLYGYTF.

Ten or more counts support this clonotype. V and J are TRBV30 and TRBJ2-7, with TRBD1 matching over 9 bases. This CDR3 is 17 amino acids long. The V and J ends lost 5 bases and 2 bases, in that order; junction bases with no gene match: 16. CDR1 and CDR2 (germline): GTSNPN, SVGIG (reference sequence). The CDR3 DNA sequence: TGTGCCTGGGGTCCCCATCCGGGACAGGGAACGGCCTACGAGCAGTACTTC. This sequence encodes CAWGPHPGQGTAYEQYF.

This clonotype was observed at least ten times. The V call is TRBV12-3 or TRBV12-4, the J call TRBJ2-1, with 14 bases matching TRBD2. This CDR3 is built from 17 residues. V trimming: 3 bases; J trimming: 6 bases; junction bases outside the gene matches: 7. For the CDR3, the DNA is TGTGCCAGCAGTTTGCGTCCCGGGACTAGCGGGAGCAATGAGCAGTTCTTC. It is translated as CASSLRPGTSGSNEQFF.